This passage covers 9 T cell receptor beta chains from one sample sequenced in a study of cytomegalovirus exposure and HLA in healthy donors. Data came from immunoSEQ multiplex PCR; TCRdb stores just in-frame clones and leaves some out. The sample includes about 360,000 clones, around 86% of them seen just once. Material: PBMCs. The receptor set was obtained from a woman between 18 and 30 years old in good health and CMV-seronegative.

The chain carries TRBV10-3 and TRBJ2-1; 7 bases line up with TRBD2. The CDR3 totals 15 residues. CDR1 is ENHRY, CDR2 SYGVKD, per germline. The V gene end was trimmed by 0 bases and the J gene end by 4 bases; junction bases not matched to a gene: 3. CDR3 DNA: TGTGCCATCAGTGAGTCCGGGACTACATACAATGAGCAGTTCTTC. Its translation is CAISESGTTYNEQFF.

The chain links TRBV7-2 to TRBJ2-3; D is perhaps TRBD2 (6 bases). V was cut by 0 bases and J by 7 bases, with 17 bases left in between. The CDR3 extends over 16 amino acids. Germline V CDR1 and CDR2: SGHTA, FQGNSA. The CDR3 DNA reads TGTGCCAGCAGCTTAGCGTTGGGCGGGGCCACCCATACGCAGTATTTT. It specifies CASSLALGGATHTQYF. Full variable domain (outside the CDR3, taken from reference TRBV7-2 and TRBJ2-3): GAGVSQSPSNKVTEKGKDVELRCDPISGHTALYWYRQSLGQGLEFLIYFQGNSAPDKSGLPSDRFSAERTGGSVSTLTIQRTQQEDSAVYLCASSLALGGATHTQYFGPGTRLTVL.

This clone was counted once. This rearrangement joins TRBV6-5 to TRBJ1-6, with a weak D call TRBD1 (6 bases). Germline V gene sequence: CDR1 MNHEY, CDR2 SVGAGI. CDR3 size: 14 residues. Trimming cost V 7 bases and J 9 bases, with 16 bases left between them. The DNA for the CDR3 is TGTGCCAGCACCCAGGGGTACCAAGGTTCACCCCTCCACTTT. Its protein product is CASTQGYQGSPLHF.

This clone was seen a single time. CDR3 in amino acids: CAISDGGAGSYEQYF. As DNA, the CDR3 is TGTGCCATCAGTGACGGGGGGGCAGGCTCCTACGAGCAGTACTTC. The chain is built from TRBV10-3 and TRBJ2-7; 8 bases fit TRBD2. V gave up 3 bases and J gave up 0 bases; unmatched junction bases: 4. This CDR3 is built from 15 residues. CDR1 is ENHRY and CDR2 is SYGVKD in the germline V gene.

The J gene is TRBJ1-2, the V gene TRBV19, with no clear D. The V end was cut by 6 bases, the J end by 3 bases, with 11 bases between. CDR3 size: 13 residues. Germline V CDR1 and CDR2: LNHDA, SQIVND (reference sequence). CDR3 region: CASSLTVDYGYTF. The CDR3 DNA is TGTGCCAGTAGCTTAACAGTGGACTATGGCTACACCTTC.

CDR3 bases: TGTGCCAGCAGCTCCAGGACTAGCGGGGGGGACTTCAATGAGCAGTTCTTC. Its translation is CASSSRTSGGDFNEQFF. V usage is TRBV13 and J usage is TRBJ2-1, with 15 bases lining up with TRBD2. The V gene end was trimmed by 4 bases and the J gene end by 6 bases; junction bases not matched to a gene: 7. This CDR3 is built from 17 residues. Germline V gene sequence: CDR1 PRHDT, CDR2 FYEKMQ (reference sequence).

This chain joins TRBV28 and TRBJ1-2; 8 nucleotides agree with TRBD1. Trimming at V came to 3 bases and at J to 3 bases, leaving 3 bases not matched to a gene. There are 14 residues in the CDR3. Germline V gene lookup returns CDR1 MDHEN and CDR2 SYDVKM. The chain's CDR3 is CASSFSDRDYGYTF. The CDR3, as DNA: TGTGCCAGCAGTTTCTCGGACAGGGACTATGGCTACACCTTC.

The chain uses TRBV7-3 and TRBJ1-1; D gene uncertain. Between the trimmed V and J ends, which lost 5 bases and 3 bases, there was a span of 13 bases. The CDR3 extends over 14 amino acids. Per the germline V gene, CDR1 is SGHTA and CDR2 is FQGTGA. CDR3 sequence: CASSPGGPDTEAFF. Written as DNA, the CDR3 is TGTGCCAGCAGCCCCGGCGGGCCAGACACTGAAGCTTTCTTT.

The chain has TRBV6-5 and TRBJ1-2; maybe TRBD1 (6 bases). The germline V gene encodes CDR1 MNHEY and CDR2 SVGAGI. The CDR3 length is 14 residues. V lost 2 bases, J lost 6 bases, and 13 bases lay in between. CDR3 amino acids: CASSYARGFDGYTF. DNA of the CDR3: TGTGCCAGCAGTTACGCGAGGGGGTTCGATGGCTACACCTTC.